Shown below are 5 T cell receptor beta chains from a single sample sequenced in a study of T cell changes during pregnancy in multiple sclerosis. Profiling relied on immunoSEQ multiplex PCR, and the TCRdb table lists in-frame clones only, not all of them. The data hold some 70,000 clones, with about 91% observed a single time. The specimen was peripheral blood, collected in the second trimester of pregnancy. Every receptor here comes from a female donor in good health, enrolled as a control in a pregnancy study.

The genes are TRBV7-8 and TRBJ2-5; the D gene is possibly TRBD2 (6 bases). CDR1 SGHVS and CDR2 FQNEAQ come from the germline V gene. This CDR3 spans 15 amino acids. Trimming shortened V by 1 base and J by 1 base, and 10 bases separated the two germline ends. The CDR3 region is CASSLGAGFQETQYF. In DNA, the CDR3 is TGTGCCAGCAGCTTAGGTGCGGGGTTCCAAGAGACCCAGTACTTC.

The gene calls are TRBV5-4 and TRBJ2-5; 10 nucleotides line up with TRBD2. CDR1 and CDR2 (germline): SGHNT, YYREEE (reference sequence). The J segment lost 5 bases and the V segment lost 2 bases, leaving 15 bases of the junction unmatched. This CDR3 region has 18 residues. The chain's CDR3 is CASSFGGGLAGEGETQYF. CDR3 nucleotide sequence: TGTGCCAGCAGCTTTGGAGGGGGGCTAGCGGGAGAGGGGGAGACCCAGTACTTC.

V gene TRBV14 combines with J gene TRBJ2-7; D is possibly TRBD1 (5 bases). V was cut by 2 bases and J by 6 bases, with 11 bases left in between. Germline lookup yields CDR1 SGHDN and CDR2 FVKESK. The CDR3 runs 13 residues. The CDR3: CASSQSVGVEQYF. The CDR3 region has the DNA TGTGCCAGCAGCCAATCCGTAGGGGTCGAGCAGTACTTC.

The rearrangement links TRBV4-1 to TRBJ2-7, with a weak D call TRBD2 (6 bases). The CDR3 sequence is 16 residues long. Germline V lookup: CDR1 MGHRA, CDR2 YSYEKL. Trimming pared 2 bases from V and 1 base from J, leaving 15 bases between. This chain's CDR3 is CASSQPWGSGSYEQYF. CDR3 DNA: TGCGCCAGCAGCCAACCCTGGGGTAGCGGATCCTACGAGCAGTACTTC.

The J gene is TRBJ2-1, the V gene TRBV4-3, with 13 bases that match TRBD2. Germline-derived CDR1 and CDR2 are LGHNA and YSLEER. V lost 0 bases to trimming and J lost 4 bases; unmatched junction nucleotides: 9. This CDR3 region has 19 residues. The CDR3 coding sequence is TGCGCCAGCAGCCAAGATCTCATCGGGACTAGCGGGATTTACAATGAGCAGTTCTTC. Amino acids: CASSQDLIGTSGIYNEQFF.